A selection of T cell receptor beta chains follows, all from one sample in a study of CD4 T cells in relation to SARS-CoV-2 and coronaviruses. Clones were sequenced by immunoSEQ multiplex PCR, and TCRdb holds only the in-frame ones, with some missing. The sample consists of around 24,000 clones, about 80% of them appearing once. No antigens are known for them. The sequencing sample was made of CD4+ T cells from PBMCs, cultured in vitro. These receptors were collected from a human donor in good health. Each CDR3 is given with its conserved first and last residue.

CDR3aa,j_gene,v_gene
CASSPPWGQGSPETQYF,TRBJ2-5,TRBV3-1/TRBV3-2
CATDGSTDTQYF,TRBJ2-3,TRBV6-5
CASSFGRPGSGNTIYF,TRBJ1-3,TRBV5-6
CASRMAGQGYQPQHF,TRBJ1-5,TRBV28
CASSQGPAGQPQHF,TRBJ1-5,TRBV3-1/TRBV3-2
CAISERELTNTGELFF,TRBJ2-2,TRBV10-3
CASSVSGREKHGELFF,TRBJ2-2,TRBV5-4
CASSLVAGLAVAQETQYF,TRBJ2-5,TRBV7-9
CAWRLTGQSLRGYTF,TRBJ1-2,TRBV30
CASSPSQEPWEAFF,TRBJ1-1,TRBV5-1
CASSPGEDTIYF,TRBJ1-3,TRBV18
CAKCNYEQYF,TRBJ2-7,TRBV12-3/TRBV12-4
CASSLHGGDSYNEQFF,TRBJ2-1,TRBV7-3
CASSDSAGSTDTQYF,TRBJ2-3,TRBV6-4
CASSLSGMPYNEQFF,TRBJ2-1,TRBV7-9
CASSWGRTQYF,TRBJ2-5,TRBV12-3/TRBV12-4
CASSPRGDGNQPQHF,TRBJ1-5,TRBV18
CSVGQGKNQPQHF,TRBJ1-5,TRBV29-1
CASSGNFQGSANEQYF,TRBJ2-7,TRBV6-1
CASRRGKAGNTIYF,TRBJ1-3,TRBV19
CASSPGNRGGEQYF,TRBJ2-7,TRBV11-2
CASSQFNGRVPDTQYF,TRBJ2-3,TRBV23-1
CASRPAGEAEQFF,TRBJ2-1,TRBV19
CASSHDHRGGYEQYF,TRBJ2-7,TRBV18
CASSAARLAESSYEQYF,TRBJ2-7,TRBV6-1
CASSPNQETQYF,TRBJ2-5,TRBV11-3
CASSQGYPGTSGSGVKNIQYF,TRBJ2-4,TRBV3-1/TRBV3-2
CASSLSYRGGQGSSVGYGYTF,TRBJ1-2,TRBV27
CASSPGLSSGTRSYNEQFF,TRBJ2-1,TRBV18
CASSIGPGSPYEQYF,TRBJ2-7,TRBV19
CASSLGTSGSRTDTQYF,TRBJ2-3,TRBV5-1
CASSAATYNEQFF,TRBJ2-1,TRBV6-2/TRBV6-3
CASILVRASGSSHEQYF,TRBJ2-7,TRBV5-1
CAISESSLAQETQYF,TRBJ2-5,TRBV10-3
CASSLRRANEQFF,TRBJ2-1,TRBV5-1
CASSLTSPYEQYF,TRBJ2-7,TRBV5-1
CASSQGWLGVQPQHF,TRBJ1-5,TRBV3-1/TRBV3-2
CASSLGAAQPQHF,TRBJ1-5,TRBV5-1
CASSLSWYEAFF,TRBJ1-1,TRBV7-8
CASRVAGNTDTQYF,TRBJ2-3,TRBV5-1
CASSVPTGSNSPLHF,TRBJ1-6,TRBV2
CASTTLLVVAGELFF,TRBJ2-2,TRBV6-5
CASTTSGSVSEQYF,TRBJ2-7,TRBV18
CTSSQTGGLNQPQHF,TRBJ1-5,TRBV1
CASSLDRPSLPDTQYF,TRBJ2-3,TRBV11-2
CASSAGAAGDTSYWGSTDTQYF,TRBJ2-3,TRBV27
CASSLEVAGFSSYNSPLHF,TRBJ1-6,TRBV7-9
CAAVGDIINEQYF,TRBJ2-7,TRBV10-3
CASSLISGATNEKLFF,TRBJ1-4,TRBV7-3
CASSGSLLTGDTGELFF,TRBJ2-2,TRBV5-6
CASSLVGGGRSISGNTIYF,TRBJ1-3,TRBV5-1
CASRPGQGNTEAFF,TRBJ1-1,TRBV10-2
CASSKGVGNQPQHF,TRBJ1-5,TRBV19
CASTKRQRNTEAFF,TRBJ1-1,TRBV2
CASSRGQGLTGELFF,TRBJ2-2,TRBV19
CASSQAGLGQETQYF,TRBJ2-5,TRBV14
CASSQPGTSGSYEQYF,TRBJ2-7,TRBV7-8
CASSVAGTGTDTQYF,TRBJ2-3,TRBV5-1
CASSFGQGHYGYTF,TRBJ1-2,TRBV6-6